The rows below give T cell receptor beta chains drawn from one sample of a study of neurological immune-mediated disorders. Via MiXCR, TCRdb re-called the 5' RACE reads, giving one row per CDR3 protein. This sample has approximately 28,000 distinct CDR3 sequences; about 16% occur once, and the top ten carry around 4.9%. Source material: CD4+ T cells from blood. These receptors all come from a female donor with HTLV-1-associated myelopathy (HAM/TSP). Each CDR3 is given with its conserved first and last residue. The order of the fields is CDR3 DNA, CDR3 protein, D gene, J gene, clone size, V gene. The D gene is left open where the match is weak. Clone size is shown for a subset of rows, as once, few, many or a class of expanded clone.

CDR3nt: TGTGCCAGCAGCTTAGGTGGCAGGGGATTGGGTCAGCCCCAGCATTTT
CDR3aa: CASSLGGRGLGQPQHF
d_gene: .
j_gene: TRBJ1-5
abundance: many
v_gene: TRBV7-6

CDR3nt: TGTGCCTGGAGTGTCTATACTGGGGATTTAGGGGCCAACACTGAAGCTTTCTTT
CDR3aa: CAWSVYTGDLGANTEAFF
d_gene: .
j_gene: TRBJ1-1
abundance: .
v_gene: TRBV30

CDR3nt: TGTGCCAGCAGCTTCGCAGATACGCAGTATTTT
CDR3aa: CASSFADTQYF
d_gene: .
j_gene: TRBJ2-3
abundance: medium-sized
v_gene: TRBV5-5

CDR3nt: TGTGCCAGCAGCTTTTCCCGGGATACGCAGTATTTT
CDR3aa: CASSFSRDTQYF
d_gene: .
j_gene: TRBJ2-3
abundance: few
v_gene: TRBV7-8

CDR3nt: TGTGCCAGCAGCTTAACAAGGGGAGGGACAGATACGCAGTATTTT
CDR3aa: CASSLTRGGTDTQYF
d_gene: TRBD2
j_gene: TRBJ2-3
abundance: many
v_gene: TRBV7-2

CDR3nt: TGTGCCAGCAGCTTAGGCTACGTCATGGAGACCCAGTACTTC
CDR3aa: CASSLGYVMETQYF
d_gene: .
j_gene: TRBJ2-5
abundance: many
v_gene: TRBV7-2

CDR3nt: TGTGCCATCAGCCTCGGGCAGGGACGCACCATATATTTT
CDR3aa: CAISLGQGRTIYF
d_gene: .
j_gene: TRBJ1-3
abundance: many
v_gene: TRBV10-3

CDR3nt: TGCAGTCCAAAGGGAGGGGGTCAAGGCACAGATACGCAGTATTTT
CDR3aa: CSPKGGGQGTDTQYF
d_gene: .
j_gene: TRBJ2-3
abundance: many
v_gene: TRBV20-1

CDR3nt: TGCGCCAGCAGCATCGAGGGCCGCATAAACGAGCAGTACTTC
CDR3aa: CASSIEGRINEQYF
d_gene: .
j_gene: TRBJ2-7
abundance: many
v_gene: TRBV5-1

CDR3nt: TGCGCCAGCAGCCAAGTTTGGGGGTCTGGGGCCAACGTCCTGACTTTC
CDR3aa: CASSQVWGSGANVLTF
d_gene: .
j_gene: TRBJ2-6
abundance: many
v_gene: TRBV4-3

CDR3nt: TGCGCCAGCAGCTTGGGAGCCAAAAACATTCAGTACTTC
CDR3aa: CASSLGAKNIQYF
d_gene: .
j_gene: TRBJ2-4
abundance: many
v_gene: TRBV5-1

CDR3nt: TGTGCCAGCAGTCCAGGGGGCAAGGACGAGCAGTACTTC
CDR3aa: CASSPGGKDEQYF
d_gene: TRBD1
j_gene: TRBJ2-7
abundance: .
v_gene: TRBV12-3/TRBV12-4

CDR3nt: TGCGCCAGCAGCCAAGGGCAAGCGGGGGACACCGGGGAGCTGTTTTTT
CDR3aa: CASSQGQAGDTGELFF
d_gene: TRBD2
j_gene: TRBJ2-2
abundance: .
v_gene: TRBV4-3

CDR3nt: TGTGCCAGCAGTTCTAAGAAGGGGGAGGGCATGACTTACGAGCAGTACTTC
CDR3aa: CASSSKKGEGMTYEQYF
d_gene: .
j_gene: TRBJ2-7
abundance: many
v_gene: TRBV27

CDR3nt: TGTGCCAGCAGCAAAAGGACTAGCGGGGTCCAAGAGACCCAGTACTTC
CDR3aa: CASSKRTSGVQETQYF
d_gene: TRBD2
j_gene: TRBJ2-5
abundance: many
v_gene: TRBV7-8

CDR3nt: TGCAGCGTCCAAACAGGGTTCCCCGGGGAGCTGTTTTTT
CDR3aa: CSVQTGFPGELFF
d_gene: .
j_gene: TRBJ2-2
abundance: many
v_gene: TRBV29-1

CDR3nt: TGTGCCAGCAGCCACGGACAGGGCCCAGTGGATGAGCAGTTCTTC
CDR3aa: CASSHGQGPVDEQFF
d_gene: TRBD1
j_gene: TRBJ2-1
abundance: many
v_gene: TRBV4-2

CDR3nt: TGTGCCAGCAGCTTAGTGCTTGATGAGCAGTTCTTC
CDR3aa: CASSLVLDEQFF
d_gene: .
j_gene: TRBJ2-1
abundance: many
v_gene: TRBV7-8

CDR3nt: TGTGCCAGCAGCGCCAATACGGAGACCCAGTACTTC
CDR3aa: CASSANTETQYF
d_gene: .
j_gene: TRBJ2-5
abundance: many
v_gene: TRBV7-2

CDR3nt: TGCGCCAGCAGCTTACCTACTAGCGGGTACACCGGGGAGCTGTTTTTT
CDR3aa: CASSLPTSGYTGELFF
d_gene: TRBD2
j_gene: TRBJ2-2
abundance: many
v_gene: TRBV5-1

CDR3nt: TGTGCCAGCACCGATTTCGGACATCAAGGCGAAGCTTTCTTT
CDR3aa: CASTDFGHQGEAFF
d_gene: .
j_gene: TRBJ1-1
abundance: many
v_gene: TRBV6-2/TRBV6-3

CDR3nt: TGTGCCAGCAACCCAGGGGCGGGTTTTACAGATACACAGTATTTT
CDR3aa: CASNPGAGFTDTQYF
d_gene: .
j_gene: TRBJ2-3
abundance: .
v_gene: TRBV6-6

CDR3nt: TGTGCCAGCAGTTCCCGGGACACTTCTTCCCAAGAGACCCAGTACTTC
CDR3aa: CASSSRDTSSQETQYF
d_gene: .
j_gene: TRBJ2-5
abundance: many
v_gene: TRBV28

CDR3nt: TGTGCCAGCAGCTTAGTTCCCGGGCATACCGGGGAGCTGTTTTTT
CDR3aa: CASSLVPGHTGELFF
d_gene: .
j_gene: TRBJ2-2
abundance: many
v_gene: TRBV7-9

CDR3nt: TGCGCCAGCAGCGCGGGAGGACGGGGATCCTACAATGAGCAGTTCTTC
CDR3aa: CASSAGGRGSYNEQFF
d_gene: TRBD2
j_gene: TRBJ2-1
abundance: .
v_gene: TRBV5-1

CDR3nt: TGCAGCGTTGAGATTCGAAGGAACACTGAAGCTTTCTTT
CDR3aa: CSVEIRRNTEAFF
d_gene: .
j_gene: TRBJ1-1
abundance: many
v_gene: TRBV29-1

CDR3nt: TGCAGTGCTATTACTAAGGCCGAGCAGTACTTC
CDR3aa: CSAITKAEQYF
d_gene: .
j_gene: TRBJ2-7
abundance: many
v_gene: TRBV20-1

CDR3nt: TGTGCCAGTAGTGAAGTGCCGGGATATGGCTACACCTTC
CDR3aa: CASSEVPGYGYTF
d_gene: .
j_gene: TRBJ1-2
abundance: .
v_gene: TRBV6-1

CDR3nt: TGTGCCAGCAGCGGAGGGGAGTATGGCTACACCTTC
CDR3aa: CASSGGEYGYTF
d_gene: .
j_gene: TRBJ1-2
abundance: many
v_gene: TRBV7-9

CDR3nt: TGCAGCGGTACCGGGACAGATTCCTACAATGAGCAGTTCTTC
CDR3aa: CSGTGTDSYNEQFF
d_gene: TRBD1
j_gene: TRBJ2-1
abundance: many
v_gene: TRBV29-1

CDR3nt: TGCGCCAGCAGCACTACAGGGGACCAGCCCCAGCATTTT
CDR3aa: CASSTTGDQPQHF
d_gene: TRBD1
j_gene: TRBJ1-5
abundance: many
v_gene: TRBV5-1

CDR3nt: TGTGCCAGCAGTGCGGGAGAGGGGGGTGAGCAGTTCTTC
CDR3aa: CASSAGEGGEQFF
d_gene: .
j_gene: TRBJ2-1
abundance: medium-sized
v_gene: TRBV7-3

CDR3nt: TGTGCCAGCAGCAAAGATTGGGGTGAAAAACTGTTTTTT
CDR3aa: CASSKDWGEKLFF
d_gene: .
j_gene: TRBJ1-4
abundance: many
v_gene: TRBV12-3/TRBV12-4

CDR3nt: TGTGCCAGCAGCTTACTCGCTAGTAGGGGTGGATACGAGCAGTACTTC
CDR3aa: CASSLLASRGGYEQYF
d_gene: .
j_gene: TRBJ2-7
abundance: many
v_gene: TRBV7-2

CDR3nt: TGTGCCAGCTCTCCGGGAGTCCCCTACATTCAGTACTTC
CDR3aa: CASSPGVPYIQYF
d_gene: .
j_gene: TRBJ2-4
abundance: many
v_gene: TRBV6-5

CDR3nt: TGCAGTGCTAATTTACCAGGGTCCTACAATGAGCAGTTCTTC
CDR3aa: CSANLPGSYNEQFF
d_gene: .
j_gene: TRBJ2-1
abundance: many
v_gene: TRBV20-1

CDR3nt: TGTGCCAGCAGTTACTCTAGGGCGGGTGGATCTAACTACGAGCAGTACTTC
CDR3aa: CASSYSRAGGSNYEQYF
d_gene: .
j_gene: TRBJ2-7
abundance: many
v_gene: TRBV6-5